This T cell receptor beta chain was sequenced in a study of blood T cell repertoires in COVID-19. Study context: Whether acute or convalescent, the COVID-19 samples came from the United States, Italy and Spain.

Study processing details: The assay estimated nucleated cells by amplifying reference gene primers. The method was immunoSEQ multiplex PCR; TCRdb's version includes in-frame clones alone and lacks a portion of them. V, J and clone size are those of that table, while D and trimming were read from the DNA. Here the sample spans about 330,000 clones, around 87% being singletons. V gave up 6 bases and J gave up 6 bases, with 11 bases separating them. The germline CDR1 and CDR2 sequences are MNHEY and SVGAGI. The CDR3 sequence is 12 residues long. The cohort comprised adults aged about 18 to 90 years residing in approximately 25 US areas. Cohort 3 donors counted as recovered after two negative PCRs, clearance, or resolved symptoms.

This TCR was sampled from a woman aged 25 to 39 who had recovered from COVID-19. Sequences were obtained from PBMCs or T cells enriched from blood (not recorded which). The chain combines TRBV6-5 with TRBJ1-1, with D unclear. CDR3 protein: CASSPSGAEAFF. Here the CDR3 DNA reads TGTGCCAGCAGCCCCTCCGGGGCTGAAGCTTTCTTT.